The entry that follows covers one T cell receptor beta chain sequence. The study pulled out CD4+ and CD8+ cells with positive magnetic bead selection and then checked their purity by flow cytometry. The CDR3 totals 14 residues. Germline V gene sequence: CDR1 SEHNR, CDR2 FQNEAQ (reference sequence). The ends lost 4 bases at V and 8 bases at J; junction bases unmatched: 10. Produced via immunoSEQ multiplex PCR; TCRdb's table is partial and in-frame only. The profile shows about 18,000 clones, approximately 80% of them singletons. The record originates from a study of somatic mutations in cytotoxic T cells in rheumatoid arthritis. Overall study context: An approximately 27 ml EDTA sample of patient blood was drawn right after diagnosis, before any treatment. Nearly 100% purity was obtained when some V beta antibody-stained T-cell populations were flow-sorted; these included V beta1+ cells sequenced for TCRB.

This sequence was found in an adult with rheumatoid arthritis. The sample consisted of CD8+ T cells sorted from blood. The chain links TRBV7-9 to TRBJ1-2, with 7 bases fitting TRBD1. The CDR3 region has the DNA TGTGCCAGCAGCTCCCGCGACAGGGAGCCGGGCTACACCTTC. Protein: CASSSRDREPGYTF.